This T cell receptor (beta chain) was sequenced in a study of OX40 agonist ivuxolimab in advanced cancers. The wider study: The diagnoses of dose-escalation patients were hepatocellular carcinoma, melanoma, renal cell or head and neck cancer.

Here immunoSEQ multiplex PCR was the method, and the copy in TCRdb shows in-frame clones only, minus some. Of roughly 90,000 clones listed, 70% to 90% are singletons. The sequencing here drew on CD4+ or CD8+ T cells sorted from blood, taken in a trial of the OX40 agonist ivuxolimab. The sequence derives from an adult with an advanced solid tumor such as melanoma, head and neck, liver or kidney cancer.

This CDR3 is CASSPTRYGYTF. CDR3 coding DNA: TGTGCCAGCAGTCCGACTCGCTATGGCTACACCTTC. This chain uses TRBV6-5 with TRBJ1-2; D is unclear. CDR3 length: 12 residues. Germline V lookup: CDR1 MNHEY, CDR2 SVGAGI. V was shortened by 5 bases and J by 4 bases, with 8 bases between the two germline ends.